The rows below give T cell receptor beta chains drawn from one sample of a study of neurological immune-mediated disorders. TCRdb analysed the 5' RACE reads with MiXCR anew, one entry per CDR3 protein. Altogether 35,000 to 50,000 distinct CDR3 sequences are present, roughly 2.5% being singletons, with the ten largest covering approximately 2.4%. The sample was PBMCs. The source of these receptors is a man in his fifties or sixties with multiple sclerosis. The CDR3 runs from the conserved cysteine through the conserved F or W. The D gene is left open where the match is weak. Only part of the rows carry a size: once, few, many, or a class if the clone is expanded.

v_call	d_call	j_call	clone_size	cdr3_aa	cdr3_nt
TRBV7-2	TRBD2	TRBJ2-7	many	CASSHPPGGPTYEQYF	TGTGCCAGCAGTCACCCCCCGGGGGGGCCCACCTACGAGCAGTACTTC
TRBV28	TRBD2	TRBJ2-7	many	CASIPRLAGLSYEQYF	TGTGCCAGCATACCGCGACTAGCGGGGTTGTCCTACGAGCAGTACTTC
TRBV29-1	NA	TRBJ2-3	many	CSVEDIGSTQYF	TGCAGCGTTGAAGATATCGGGAGTACGCAGTATTTT
TRBV3-1	NA	TRBJ2-5	many	CASSQDLETQYF	TGTGCCAGCAGCCAAGATTTGGAGACCCAGTACTTC
TRBV20-1	TRBD1	TRBJ1-2	many	CSARDSTNYGYTF	TGCAGTGCACGGGACAGTACTAACTATGGCTACACCTTC
TRBV6-5	TRBD1	TRBJ2-7	many	CATRLSGDSTYEQYF	TGTGCCACCCGTCTTTCAGGGGACAGCACCTACGAGCAGTACTTC
TRBV5-5	NA	TRBJ1-6	many	CASSLSGRSRGTPLNF	TGTGCCAGCAGCTTATCCGGGAGATCCCGAGGAACACCCCTCAACTTT
TRBV6-5	TRBD2	TRBJ2-5	many	CASINQGGETQYF	TGTGCCAGCATCAATCAGGGAGGGGAGACCCAGTACTTC
TRBV7-6	NA	TRBJ2-2	many	CASRLSGNTGELFF	TGTGCCAGCAGGTTAAGCGGGAACACCGGGGAGCTGTTTTTT
TRBV5-1	NA	TRBJ2-3	many	CASSLSGQTSTDTQYF	TGCGCCAGCAGCTTGTCCGGACAAACTAGCACAGATACGCAGTATTTT
TRBV20-1	NA	TRBJ2-1	many	CSASRGYGEQFF	TGCAGTGCTAGCCGGGGGTACGGTGAGCAGTTCTTC
TRBV2	NA	TRBJ1-5	many	CASRGRGDQPQHF	TGTGCCAGCAGGGGGAGGGGTGATCAGCCCCAGCATTTT
TRBV7-2	TRBD1	TRBJ2-2	many	CASSSRGHGELFF	TGTGCCAGCAGCTCGAGGGGGCACGGGGAGCTGTTTTTT
TRBV7-8	NA	TRBJ1-6	many	CASSFFRGGRGSPLHF	TGTGCCAGCAGCTTCTTTAGGGGGGGGCGCGGTTCACCCCTCCACTTT
TRBV5-5	NA	TRBJ1-3	many	CASSLSQTGNTIYF	TGTGCCAGCAGCTTAAGTCAGACTGGAAACACCATATATTTT
TRBV12-3/TRBV12-4	NA	TRBJ1-5	many	CASSFGGNNQPQHF	TGTGCCAGCAGTTTCGGGGGTAACAATCAGCCCCAGCATTTT
TRBV12-3/TRBV12-4	TRBD1	TRBJ2-3	many	CASRSTGADTQYF	TGTGCCAGCAGGTCTACAGGGGCAGATACGCAGTATTTT
TRBV5-6	NA	TRBJ2-5	many	CASSLRGLYQETQYF	TGTGCCAGCAGCTTAAGGGGATTGTACCAAGAGACCCAGTACTTC
TRBV7-6	NA	TRBJ2-7	NA	CASSFSDEQYF	TGTGCCAGCAGCTTCTCGGATGAGCAGTACTTC